Sequencing of this T cell receptor beta chain was carried out in a study of control samples from healthy donors and cancer patients. In germline, CDR1 is MNHNS, CDR2 SASEGT. CDR3 length: 13 amino acids. V lost 2 bases to trimming and J lost 8 bases; unmatched junction nucleotides: 1. Method: immunoSEQ multiplex PCR; TCRdb's copy keeps in-frame clones and lacks some. The sample carries some 77,000 clones, roughly nine tenths recorded once. The genes are TRBV6-1 and TRBJ1-4, with 8 bases identical to TRBD1. The sequencing input was blood. This clonotype was sampled from a woman aged 60-70 years in good health. Here the CDR3 DNA reads TGTGCCAGCAGTGAACCAGGGGGCGAAAAACTGTTTTTT. Translating gives CASSEPGGEKLFF.